The clone carrying this TCR beta chain came up a few times. Its cognate antigen is unknown. This specimen comes from a study of beta chain features in type 1 diabetes. Overall study results and limits: Patients with Type 1 diabetes showed moderately but significantly shorter TCRB CDR3s in all four CD4+ subsets.

The CDR3 has 14 residues. V trimming: 4 bases; J trimming: 5 bases; junction bases outside the gene matches: 8. Germline CDR1 and CDR2: SGHDT and YYEEEE. The isolated RNA, all of it, was reverse transcribed, so expressed TCRB transcripts were what got sequenced. Profiled with immunoSEQ multiplex PCR; TCRdb holds only in-frame clones, not every one. This sample yields around 160,000 clones, of which 9% to 10% are seen a single time; approximately 0.7% belongs to the top ten. The sample consisted of central memory CD4+ T cells from blood. The TCR originated in a woman aged 30 to 39 with type 1 diabetes. The chain recombines TRBV5-6 with TRBJ2-5; 7 nucleotides agree with TRBD1. CDR3 protein: CASSSTGDGETQYF. In DNA form, the CDR3 reads TGTGCCAGCAGCAGTACAGGGGACGGGGAGACCCAGTACTTC.